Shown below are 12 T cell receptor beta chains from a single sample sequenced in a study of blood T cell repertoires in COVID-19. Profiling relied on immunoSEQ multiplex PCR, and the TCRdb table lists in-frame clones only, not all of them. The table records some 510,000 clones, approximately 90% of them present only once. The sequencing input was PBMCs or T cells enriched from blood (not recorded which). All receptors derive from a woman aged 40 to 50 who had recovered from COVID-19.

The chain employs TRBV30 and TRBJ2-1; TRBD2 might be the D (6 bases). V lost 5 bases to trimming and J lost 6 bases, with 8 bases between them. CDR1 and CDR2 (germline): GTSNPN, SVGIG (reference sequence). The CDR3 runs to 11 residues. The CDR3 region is CAWGRGNEQFF. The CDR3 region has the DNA TGTGCCTGGGGGCGGGGCAATGAGCAGTTCTTC.

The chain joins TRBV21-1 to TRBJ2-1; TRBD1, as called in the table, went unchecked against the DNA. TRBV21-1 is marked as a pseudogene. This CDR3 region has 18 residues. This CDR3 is CASSKEVGADRLYNEQFF. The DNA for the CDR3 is TGTGCCAGCAGCAAAGAGGTGGGGGCGGACAGGCTGTACAATGAGCAGTTCTTC.

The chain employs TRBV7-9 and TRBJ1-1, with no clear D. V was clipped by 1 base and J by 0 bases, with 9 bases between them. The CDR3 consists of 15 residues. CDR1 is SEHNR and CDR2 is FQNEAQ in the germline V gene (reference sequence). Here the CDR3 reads CASSLVGAMNTEAFF. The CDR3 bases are TGTGCCAGCAGCTTAGTCGGTGCCATGAACACTGAAGCTTTCTTT.

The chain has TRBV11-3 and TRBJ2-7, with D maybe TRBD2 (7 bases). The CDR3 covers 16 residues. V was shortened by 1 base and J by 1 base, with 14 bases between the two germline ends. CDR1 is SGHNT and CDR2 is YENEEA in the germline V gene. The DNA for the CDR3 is TGTGCCAGCAGCTTAGTAGGGGGGGACTGGTCCTACGAGCAGTACTTC. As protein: CASSLVGGDWSYEQYF.

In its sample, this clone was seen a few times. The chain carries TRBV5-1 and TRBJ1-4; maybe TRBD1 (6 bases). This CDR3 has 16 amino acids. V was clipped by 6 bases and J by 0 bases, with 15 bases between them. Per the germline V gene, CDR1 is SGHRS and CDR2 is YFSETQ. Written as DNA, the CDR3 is TGCGCCAGCAAGCAGGGGTTAGGGGCAACTAATGAAAAACTGTTTTTT. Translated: CASKQGLGATNEKLFF.

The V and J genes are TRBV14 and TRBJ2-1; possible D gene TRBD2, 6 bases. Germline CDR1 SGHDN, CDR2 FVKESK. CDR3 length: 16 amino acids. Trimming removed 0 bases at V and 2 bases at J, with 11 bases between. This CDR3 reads CASSQDPGATYNEQFF. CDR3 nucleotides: TGTGCCAGCAGCCAAGATCCGGGAGCAACCTACAATGAGCAGTTCTTC.

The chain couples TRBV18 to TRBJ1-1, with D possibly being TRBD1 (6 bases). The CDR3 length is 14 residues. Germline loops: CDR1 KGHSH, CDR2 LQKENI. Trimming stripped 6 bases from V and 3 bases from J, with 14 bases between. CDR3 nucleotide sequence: TGTGCCAGCTCCCCAAGTACAGGGTACACTGAAGCTTTCTTT. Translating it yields CASSPSTGYTEAFF. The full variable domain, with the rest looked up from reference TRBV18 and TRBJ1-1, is NAGVMQNPRHLVRRRGQEARLRCSPMKGHSHVYWYRQLPEEGLKFMVYLQKENIIDESGMPKERFSAEFPKEGPSILRIQQVVRGDSAAYFCASSPSTGYTEAFFGQGTRLTVV.

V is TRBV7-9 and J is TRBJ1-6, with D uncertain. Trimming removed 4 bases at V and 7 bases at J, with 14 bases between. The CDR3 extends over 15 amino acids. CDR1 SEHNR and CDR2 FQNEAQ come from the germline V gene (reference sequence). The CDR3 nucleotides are TGTGCCAGCAGCTCCACTTGGACTGAAAATTCACCCCTCCACTTT. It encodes CASSSTWTENSPLHF.

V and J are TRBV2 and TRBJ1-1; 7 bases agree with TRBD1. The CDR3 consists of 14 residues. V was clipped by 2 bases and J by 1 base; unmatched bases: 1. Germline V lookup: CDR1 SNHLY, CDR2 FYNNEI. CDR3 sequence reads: CASSEHRGNTEAFF. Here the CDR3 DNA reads TGTGCCAGCAGTGAACACAGGGGGAACACTGAAGCTTTCTTT.

CDR3 coding DNA: TGTGCCAGCAGTTTATCATCCAGGGTGAACACTGAAGCTTTCTTT. This translates into CASSLSSRVNTEAFF. This chain uses TRBV27 with TRBJ1-1, with a possible D match to TRBD1 (5 bases). V was cut by 0 bases and J by 0 bases, with 8 bases left in between. The V gene's germline CDR1 is MNHEY and CDR2 SMNVEV (reference sequence). The CDR3 spans 15 residues.

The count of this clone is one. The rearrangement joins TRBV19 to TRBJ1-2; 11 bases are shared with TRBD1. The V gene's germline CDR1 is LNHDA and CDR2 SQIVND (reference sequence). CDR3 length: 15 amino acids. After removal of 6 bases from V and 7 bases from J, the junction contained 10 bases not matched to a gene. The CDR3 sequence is CASRGGQGALRGYTF. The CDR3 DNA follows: TGTGCCAGTAGGGGCGGACAGGGGGCTCTACGTGGCTACACCTTC.

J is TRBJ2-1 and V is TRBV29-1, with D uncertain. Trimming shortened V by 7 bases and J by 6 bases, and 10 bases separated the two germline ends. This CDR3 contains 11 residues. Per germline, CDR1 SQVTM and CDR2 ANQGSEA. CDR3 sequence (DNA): TGCAGCGCCCAGGATCGCAATGAGCAGTTCTTC. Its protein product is CSAQDRNEQFF.